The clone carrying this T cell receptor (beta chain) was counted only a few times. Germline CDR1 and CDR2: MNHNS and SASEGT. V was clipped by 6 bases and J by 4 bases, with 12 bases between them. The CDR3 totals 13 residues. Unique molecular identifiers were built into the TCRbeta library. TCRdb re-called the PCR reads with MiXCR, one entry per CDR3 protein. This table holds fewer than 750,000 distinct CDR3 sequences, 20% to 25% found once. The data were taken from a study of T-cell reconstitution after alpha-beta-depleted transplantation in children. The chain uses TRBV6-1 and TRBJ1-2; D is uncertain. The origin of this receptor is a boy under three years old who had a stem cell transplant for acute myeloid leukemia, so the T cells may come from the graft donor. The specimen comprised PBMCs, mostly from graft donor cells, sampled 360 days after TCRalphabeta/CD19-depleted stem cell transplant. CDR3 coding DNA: TGTGCCAGCAGGGATAAGATTTCCTATGGCTACACCTTC. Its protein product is CASRDKISYGYTF.